The 22 T cell receptor beta chains in this list originate from one sample, sequenced in a study of neurological immune-mediated disorders. TCRdb ran MiXCR on the 5' RACE reads and lists one entry per CDR3 protein. Of over 50,000 distinct CDR3 sequences in the sample, around 3.1% were seen once. Material for sequencing was PBMCs. Receptor source: a man between 35 and 55 years old with multiple sclerosis.

This clonotype was seen many times. The chain has TRBV20-1 and TRBJ2-3, with 16 bases that match TRBD2. This CDR3 has 18 amino acids. V shed 1 base and J 1 base; nucleotides not matched to a gene: 5. The germline V gene has CDR1 DFQATT and CDR2 SNEGSKA (reference sequence). The CDR3 spells CSARGPGTSGGGTDTQYF. CDR3 bases: TGCAGTGCTAGAGGCCCCGGGACTAGCGGGGGGGGCACAGATACGCAGTATTTT.

This clonotype was found many times. One end of the junction is discordant with germline, which a read error may explain. CDR3 nucleotides: TGTGCCAGCAGCGATCGCTTTAGGGAAGAGTATTCACCCCTCAACTTT. It specifies CASSDRFREEYSPLNF. V and J are TRBV7-6 and TRBJ1-6, with D unresolved. CDR1 and CDR2 (germline): SGHVS, FNYEAQ. The CDR3 runs 16 residues.

The chain couples TRBV11-3 to TRBJ1-2, with TRBD1 matching over 7 bases. The V segment lost 5 bases and the J segment 10 bases; nucleotides outside the gene matches: 10. The CDR3 is 13 residues long. The V gene's germline CDR1 is SGHNT and CDR2 YENEEA. Here the CDR3 reads CASSVPGGRAYTF. In DNA form, the CDR3 reads TGTGCCAGCAGCGTCCCAGGGGGACGCGCCTACACCTTC.

This clonotype was seen many times. The V and J genes are TRBV29-1 and TRBJ1-5; TRBD1 matches at 7 bases. The ends lost 3 bases at V and 0 bases at J; junction bases unmatched: 23. In germline, CDR1 is SQVTM, CDR2 ANQGSEA. The CDR3 sequence is 21 residues long. CDR3 DNA sequence: TGCAGCGTTGATACTGGGGATCCCCGGCCAGGGGGGGTATATAGCAATCAGCCCCAGCATTTT. Amino acid sequence: CSVDTGDPRPGGVYSNQPQHF.

This clonotype showed up many times. V gene TRBV7-2 combines with J gene TRBJ2-7, with TRBD2 identical over 8 bases. The CDR3 contains 15 residues. V was pared by 4 bases and J by 2 bases, with 7 bases of the junction left unmatched. Germline-derived CDR1 and CDR2 are SGHTA and FQGNSA. The DNA for the CDR3 is TGTGCCAGCAGCTCGGTGTCGGGGGGGACCTACGAGCAGTACTTC. This translates into CASSSVSGGTYEQYF.

There are many counts of this clonotype. The chain joins TRBV24-1 to TRBJ2-1; TRBD1 agrees at 8 bases. CDR3 length: 14 residues. Losses at the gene ends were 9 bases for V and 4 bases for J; bases not matched to a gene: 7. Germline V gene lookup returns CDR1 KGHDR and CDR2 SFDVKD. This CDR3 is CATSDRDFYNEQFF. The DNA of the CDR3 is TGTGCCACCTCGGACAGGGACTTTTACAATGAGCAGTTCTTC.

This clonotype has a count of ten or more. This chain connects TRBV5-1 to TRBJ2-2; 8 nucleotides agree with TRBD1. Germline V gives CDR1 SGHRS, CDR2 YFSETQ. This CDR3 has 16 residues. Trimming removed 4 bases from V and 6 bases from J; junction bases left unmatched: 11. This chain's CDR3 is CASSAKGQGTAGELFF. The CDR3 DNA sequence: TGCGCCAGCAGCGCCAAAGGACAGGGTACGGCCGGGGAGCTGTTTTTT.

This clonotype was observed many times. This chain joins TRBV5-1 and TRBJ2-6; the D is unclear. The CDR3 has 16 amino acids. In germline, CDR1 is SGHRS, CDR2 YFSETQ. Between the trimmed V and J ends, which lost 4 bases and 2 bases, there was a span of 13 bases. The CDR3 reads CASSETGFPGANVLTF. Here the CDR3 DNA reads TGCGCCAGCAGCGAGACCGGTTTCCCTGGGGCCAACGTCCTGACTTTC. The full variable domain, its missing parts supplied by reference TRBV5-1 and TRBJ2-6, is KAGVTQTPRYLIKTRGQQVTLSCSPISGHRSVSWYQQTPGQGLQFLFEYFSETQRNKGNFPGRFSGRQFSNSRSEMNVSTLELGDSALYLCASSETGFPGANVLTFGAGSRLTVL.

This clonotype has ten or more counts. The chain carries TRBV10-3 and TRBJ1-2, with 9 bases fitting TRBD1. Germline-derived CDR1 and CDR2 are ENHRY and SYGVKD. The J segment lost 0 bases and the V segment lost 7 bases, leaving 6 bases of the junction unmatched. The CDR3 covers 15 residues. CDR3 sequence: CAIKQGTGPNYGYTF. The DNA of the CDR3 is TGTGCCATCAAGCAAGGGACAGGGCCTAACTATGGCTACACCTTC.

This clonotype was seen at least ten times. The rearrangement links TRBV4-1 to TRBJ1-3; D is unclear. Germline values: CDR1 MGHRA, CDR2 YSYEKL. This CDR3 is built from 16 residues. V was pared by 0 bases and J by 2 bases, with 11 bases between. The CDR3, as DNA: TGCGCCAGCAGCCAAGAGGGTGGGCGGCCTGGAAACACCATATATTTT. It is translated as CASSQEGGRPGNTIYF.

This clonotype was seen many times. This rearrangement joins TRBV6-6 to TRBJ1-1, with 9 bases that match TRBD1. The CDR3 contains 15 residues. Trimming at V came to 4 bases and at J to 4 bases, leaving 7 bases not matched to a gene. From germline, CDR1 is MNHNY and CDR2 SVGAGI (reference sequence). CDR3 sequence (DNA): TGTGCCAGCAGTTCCCGCCCGGACAGGGGCACTGAAGCTTTCTTT. Its translation is CASSSRPDRGTEAFF.

This clonotype has ten or more counts. The chain combines TRBV18 with TRBJ1-2, with D uncertain. Germline lookup yields CDR1 KGHSH and CDR2 LQKENI. V was cut by 3 bases and J by 6 bases, with 14 bases left in between. CDR3 length: 14 amino acids. CDR3 in DNA: TGTGCCAGCTCACCCCAGTCCGCAAGGGATGGCTACACCTTC. Its translation is CASSPQSARDGYTF.

This clonotype appeared many times. The chain joins TRBV5-1 to TRBJ2-1, with 13 bases that match TRBD2. The CDR3 has 17 residues. J gave up 8 bases and V 3 bases, and 11 bases lay outside the gene matches. The V gene's germline CDR1 is SGHRS and CDR2 YFSETQ. This CDR3 is CASSSGLAGANVDEQFF. CDR3 nucleotides: TGCGCCAGCAGCTCCGGACTAGCGGGGGCCAATGTGGATGAGCAGTTCTTC.

This clonotype has at least ten counts. The chain combines TRBV25-1 with TRBJ2-1; 7 bases match TRBD2. Trimming removed 2 bases from V and 5 bases from J; junction bases left unmatched: 6. Germline V lookup: CDR1 MGHDK, CDR2 SYGVNS. The CDR3 is made up of 15 amino acids. CDR3 residues: CASSEAGDKNNEQFF. In DNA, the CDR3 is TGTGCCAGCAGTGAAGCGGGGGATAAAAACAATGAGCAGTTCTTC.

This clonotype was counted many times. V and J are TRBV12-3 or TRBV12-4 and TRBJ2-3; D ambiguous. The V and J ends lost 2 bases and 2 bases respectively, with 8 bases between them. There are 14 residues in the CDR3. DNA for the CDR3: TGTGCCAGCAGTTTAACCATTATCACAGATACGCAGTATTTT. This sequence encodes CASSLTIITDTQYF.

This clonotype was recorded at least ten times. The V gene is TRBV12-3 or TRBV12-4, the J gene TRBJ1-1, with D possibly being TRBD1 (5 bases). The CDR3 length is 12 residues. Trimming stripped 1 base from V and 9 bases from J, with 9 bases between. The CDR3 loop is CASSLGGQKAFF. Here the CDR3 DNA reads TGTGCCAGCAGTTTAGGGGGCCAGAAAGCTTTCTTT.

This clonotype was picked up many times. The V and J genes are TRBV5-1 and TRBJ2-7; D remains ambiguous. In germline, CDR1 is SGHRS, CDR2 YFSETQ. Trimming stripped 1 base from V and 6 bases from J, with 11 bases between. The length of the CDR3 is 13 residues. This chain's CDR3 is CASSLPTPSEQYF. CDR3 coding DNA: TGCGCCAGCAGCTTGCCGACGCCTTCCGAGCAGTACTTC.

Of note for this clonotype: This could be a read error, since a much larger clone is one nucleotide away. This chain links TRBV12-3 or TRBV12-4 with TRBJ1-1; D unclear. The germline V and J ends were trimmed by 6 bases and 3 bases, with 8 bases remaining between them. CDR3 length: 12 residues. The CDR3 is CASRKIDTEAFF. The CDR3 DNA sequence: TGTGCCAGCAGAAAAATCGACACTGAAGCTTTCTTT.

This clonotype was picked up many times. The chain is built from TRBV7-3 and TRBJ2-1; 10 bases are a match to TRBD1. Germline V gene data show CDR1 as SGHTA and CDR2 as FQGTGA. The CDR3 is made up of 16 amino acids. J lost 5 bases, V lost 3 bases, and 7 bases had no gene match. CDR3 in DNA: TGTGCCAGCAGCTTTGGGCCGGGACAGGGGAACAATGAGCAGTTCTTC. Translation gives CASSFGPGQGNNEQFF.

There are many counts of this clonotype. V gene TRBV5-1 combines with J gene TRBJ1-1, with 10 bases lining up with TRBD1. V dropped 5 bases and J dropped 3; count of bases not matched to a gene: 4. This CDR3 is 14 amino acids long. Germline-derived CDR1 and CDR2 are SGHRS and YFSETQ. CDR3 loop: CASRPGTGDTEAFF. For the CDR3, the DNA is TGCGCCAGCAGACCGGGGACAGGGGACACTGAAGCTTTCTTT.

This clonotype was recorded at least ten times. The CDR3 nucleotides read TGCGCCAGCAGCTTTGGAGCGGGGGGCCCCAATGAGCAGTTCTTC. Translating gives CASSFGAGGPNEQFF. This chain uses TRBV5-1 with TRBJ2-1; TRBD2 aligns across 9 bases. Germline values: CDR1 SGHRS, CDR2 YFSETQ. The CDR3 totals 15 residues. J gave up 6 bases and V 2 bases, and 6 bases lay outside the gene matches.

This clonotype showed up many times. The chain has TRBV12-3 or TRBV12-4 and TRBJ2-7, with a possible D match to TRBD1 (6 bases). The CDR3 is 15 amino acids. V was trimmed by 3 bases and J by 2 bases, leaving 14 bases between them. CDR3 protein: CASSFLQGTTYEQYF. CDR3 coding DNA: TGTGCCAGCAGTTTCCTACAGGGTACGACCTACGAGCAGTACTTC.